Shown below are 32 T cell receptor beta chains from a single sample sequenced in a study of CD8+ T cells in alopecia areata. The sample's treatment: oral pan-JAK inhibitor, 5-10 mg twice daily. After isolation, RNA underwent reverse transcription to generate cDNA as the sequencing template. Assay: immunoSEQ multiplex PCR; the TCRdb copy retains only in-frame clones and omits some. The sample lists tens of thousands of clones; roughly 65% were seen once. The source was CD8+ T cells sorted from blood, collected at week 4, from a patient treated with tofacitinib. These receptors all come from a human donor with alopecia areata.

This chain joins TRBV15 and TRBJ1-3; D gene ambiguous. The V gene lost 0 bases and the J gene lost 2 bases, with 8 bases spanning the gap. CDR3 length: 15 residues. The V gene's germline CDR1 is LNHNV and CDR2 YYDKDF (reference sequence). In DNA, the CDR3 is TGTGCCACCAGCAGAGATAGTTCGGCTGGAAACACCATATATTTT. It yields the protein CATSRDSSAGNTIYF.

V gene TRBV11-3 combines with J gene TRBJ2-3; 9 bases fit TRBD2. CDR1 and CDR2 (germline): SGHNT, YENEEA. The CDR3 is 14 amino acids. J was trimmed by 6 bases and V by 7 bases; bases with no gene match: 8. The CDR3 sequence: CASTQRGAVDTQYF. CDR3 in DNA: TGTGCCAGCACCCAGCGGGGGGCGGTGGATACGCAGTATTTT.

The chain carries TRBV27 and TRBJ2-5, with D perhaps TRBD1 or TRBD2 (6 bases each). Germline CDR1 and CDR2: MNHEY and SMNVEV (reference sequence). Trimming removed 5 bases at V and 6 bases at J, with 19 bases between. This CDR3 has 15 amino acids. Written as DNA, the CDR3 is TGTGCCAGCAGTAACCCCTCCGGGGGCGGGAAGACCCAGTACTTC. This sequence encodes CASSNPSGGGKTQYF.

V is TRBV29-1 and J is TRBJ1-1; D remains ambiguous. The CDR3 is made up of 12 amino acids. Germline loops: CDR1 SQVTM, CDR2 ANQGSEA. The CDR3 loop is CCGVRENTEAFF. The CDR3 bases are TGCTGTGGCGTACGTGAGAACACTGAAGCTTTCTTT.

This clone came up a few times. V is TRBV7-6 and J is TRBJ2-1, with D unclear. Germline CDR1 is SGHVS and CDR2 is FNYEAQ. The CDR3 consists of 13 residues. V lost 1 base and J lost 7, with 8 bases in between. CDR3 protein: CASSLEQRNEQFF. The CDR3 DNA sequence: TGTGCCAGCAGCTTAGAACAGCGAAATGAGCAGTTCTTC.

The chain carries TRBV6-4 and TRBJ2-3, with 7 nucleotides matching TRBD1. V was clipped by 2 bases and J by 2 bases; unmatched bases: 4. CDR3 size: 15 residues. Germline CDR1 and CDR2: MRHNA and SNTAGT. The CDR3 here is CASSDEGGYTDTQYF. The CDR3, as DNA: TGTGCCAGCAGTGACGAAGGGGGCTACACAGATACGCAGTATTTT.

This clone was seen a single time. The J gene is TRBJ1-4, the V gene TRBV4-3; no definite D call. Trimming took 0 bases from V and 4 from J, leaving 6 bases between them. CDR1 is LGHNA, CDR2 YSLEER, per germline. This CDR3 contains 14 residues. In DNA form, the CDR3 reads TGCGCCAGCAGCCAAGATTGGAGTAATGAAAAACTGTTTTTT. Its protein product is CASSQDWSNEKLFF.

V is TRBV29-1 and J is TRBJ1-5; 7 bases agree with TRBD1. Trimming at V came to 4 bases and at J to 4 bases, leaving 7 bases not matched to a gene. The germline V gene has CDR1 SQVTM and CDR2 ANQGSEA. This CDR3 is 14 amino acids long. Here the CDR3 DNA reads TGCAGCGTTGGGGGCGACAGGGAAAATCAGCCCCAGCATTTT. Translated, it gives CSVGGDRENQPQHF.

CDR3 in amino acids: CASSVGDSADTQYF. The CDR3 DNA sequence: TGTGCCAGCAGCGTAGGTGATAGCGCGGATACGCAGTATTTT. The rearrangement joins TRBV9 to TRBJ2-3; D possibly corresponds to TRBD2 (5 bases). The V end lost 0 bases, the J end lost 6 bases, and 11 bases lay between the germline ends. CDR1 is SGDLS, CDR2 YYNGEE, per germline. The CDR3 has 14 residues.

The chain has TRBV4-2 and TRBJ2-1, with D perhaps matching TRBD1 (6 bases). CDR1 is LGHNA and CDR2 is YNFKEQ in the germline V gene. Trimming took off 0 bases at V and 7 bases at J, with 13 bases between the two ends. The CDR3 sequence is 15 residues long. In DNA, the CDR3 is TGTGCCAGCAGCCAAGAGGGGGCTGGTGGGAATGAGCAGTTCTTC. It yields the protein CASSQEGAGGNEQFF.

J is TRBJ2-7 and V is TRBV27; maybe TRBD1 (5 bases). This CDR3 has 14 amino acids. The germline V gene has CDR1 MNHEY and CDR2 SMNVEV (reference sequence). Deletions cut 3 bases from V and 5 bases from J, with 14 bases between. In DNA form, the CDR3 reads TGTGCCAGCAGTTTGGGTGCAGGGAAGGACGAGCAGTACTTC. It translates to CASSLGAGKDEQYF.

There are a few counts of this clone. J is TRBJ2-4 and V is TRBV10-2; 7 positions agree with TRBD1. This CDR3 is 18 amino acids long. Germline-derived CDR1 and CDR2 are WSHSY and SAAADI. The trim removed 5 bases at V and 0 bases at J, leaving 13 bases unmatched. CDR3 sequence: CASSRSLQGTEAKNIQYF. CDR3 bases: TGCGCCAGCAGTAGATCTTTACAGGGGACGGAAGCCAAAAACATTCAGTACTTC.

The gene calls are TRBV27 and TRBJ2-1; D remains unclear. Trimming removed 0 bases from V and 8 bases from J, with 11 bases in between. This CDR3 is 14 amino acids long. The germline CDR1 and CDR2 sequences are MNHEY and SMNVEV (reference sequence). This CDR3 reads CASSLSSGNHEQFF. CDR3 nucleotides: TGTGCCAGCAGTTTATCATCTGGCAACCATGAGCAGTTCTTC.

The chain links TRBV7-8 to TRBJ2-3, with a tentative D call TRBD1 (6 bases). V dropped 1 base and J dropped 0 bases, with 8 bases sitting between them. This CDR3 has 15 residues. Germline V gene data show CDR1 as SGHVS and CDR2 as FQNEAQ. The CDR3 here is CASSLVQGSTDTQYF. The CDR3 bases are TGTGCCAGCAGCTTAGTTCAGGGGAGCACAGATACGCAGTATTTT.

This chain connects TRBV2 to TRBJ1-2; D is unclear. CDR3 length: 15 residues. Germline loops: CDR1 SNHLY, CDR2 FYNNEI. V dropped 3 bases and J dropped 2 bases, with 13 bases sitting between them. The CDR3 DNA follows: TGTGCCAGCAGTGAGGATTACAGTCCAAACTATGGCTACACCTTC. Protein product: CASSEDYSPNYGYTF.

CDR3 residues: CASSLLGTSLAQYF. DNA for the CDR3: TGTGCCAGCAGTTTGCTGGGGACTAGTCTCGCCCAGTACTTC. The chain combines TRBV27 with TRBJ2-5, with 8 nucleotides matching TRBD2. V dropped 3 bases and J dropped 9; count of bases not matched to a gene: 9. Germline loops: CDR1 MNHEY, CDR2 SMNVEV (reference sequence). The CDR3 is 14 residues long.

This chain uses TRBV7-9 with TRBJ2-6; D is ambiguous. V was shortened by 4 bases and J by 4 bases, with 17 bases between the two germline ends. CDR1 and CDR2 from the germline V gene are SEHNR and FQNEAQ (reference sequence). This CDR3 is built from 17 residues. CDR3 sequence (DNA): TGTGCCAGCAGCTCATCGGACGGCTCAAGAGGGGCCAACGTCCTGACTTTC. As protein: CASSSSDGSRGANVLTF.

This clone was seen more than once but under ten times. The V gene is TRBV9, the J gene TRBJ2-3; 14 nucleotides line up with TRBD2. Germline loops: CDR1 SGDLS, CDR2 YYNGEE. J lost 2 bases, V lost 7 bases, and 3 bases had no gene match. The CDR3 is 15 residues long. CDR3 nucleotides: TGTGCCAGCGGACTAGCGGGGGGTTCCACAGATACGCAGTATTTT. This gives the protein CASGLAGGSTDTQYF.

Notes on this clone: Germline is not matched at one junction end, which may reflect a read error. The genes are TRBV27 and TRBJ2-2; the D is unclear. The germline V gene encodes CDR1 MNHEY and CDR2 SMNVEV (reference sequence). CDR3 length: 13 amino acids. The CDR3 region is CAGSFQNTGELFF. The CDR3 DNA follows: TGTGCCGGCAGTTTCCAGAACACCGGGGAGCTGTTTTTT.

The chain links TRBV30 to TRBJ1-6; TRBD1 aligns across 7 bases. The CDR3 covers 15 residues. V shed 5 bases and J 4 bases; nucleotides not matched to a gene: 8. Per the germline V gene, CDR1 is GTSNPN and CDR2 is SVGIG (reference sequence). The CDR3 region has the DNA TGTGCCTGGGGAACAGGGGACATGTATAATTCACCCCTCCACTTT. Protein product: CAWGTGDMYNSPLHF.

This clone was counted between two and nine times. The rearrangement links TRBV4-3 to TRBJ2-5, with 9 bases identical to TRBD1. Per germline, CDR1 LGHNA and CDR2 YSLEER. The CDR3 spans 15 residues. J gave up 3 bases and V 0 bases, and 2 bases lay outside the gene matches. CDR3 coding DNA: TGCGCCAGCAGCCAAGATGGGACAGGGAAAGAGACCCAGTACTTC. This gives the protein CASSQDGTGKETQYF.

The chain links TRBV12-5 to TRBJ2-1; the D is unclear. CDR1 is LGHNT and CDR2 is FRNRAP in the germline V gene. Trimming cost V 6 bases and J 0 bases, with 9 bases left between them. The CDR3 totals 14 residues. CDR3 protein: CASGYRSSYNEQFF. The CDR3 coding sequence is TGTGCTAGTGGGTATAGGAGCTCCTACAATGAGCAGTTCTTC.

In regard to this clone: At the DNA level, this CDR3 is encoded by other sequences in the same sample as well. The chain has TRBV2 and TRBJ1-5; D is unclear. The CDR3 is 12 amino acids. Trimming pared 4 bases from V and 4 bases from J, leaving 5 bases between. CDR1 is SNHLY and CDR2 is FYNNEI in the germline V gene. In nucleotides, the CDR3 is TGTGCCAGCAGTGCGCGGAATCAGCCCCAGCATTTT. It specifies CASSARNQPQHF.

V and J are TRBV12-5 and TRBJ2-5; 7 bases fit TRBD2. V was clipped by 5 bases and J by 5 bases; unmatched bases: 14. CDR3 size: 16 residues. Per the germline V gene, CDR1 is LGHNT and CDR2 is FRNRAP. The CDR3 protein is CASGPPRAGVVETQYF. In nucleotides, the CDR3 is TGTGCTAGTGGTCCCCCCCGGGCGGGGGTAGTGGAGACCCAGTACTTC. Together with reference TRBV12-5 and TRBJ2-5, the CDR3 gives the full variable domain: DARVTQTPRHKVTEMGQEVTMRCQPILGHNTVFWYRQTMMQGLELLAYFRNRAPLDDSGMPKDRFSAEMPDATLATLKIQPSEPRDSAVYFCASGPPRAGVVETQYFGPGTRLLVL.

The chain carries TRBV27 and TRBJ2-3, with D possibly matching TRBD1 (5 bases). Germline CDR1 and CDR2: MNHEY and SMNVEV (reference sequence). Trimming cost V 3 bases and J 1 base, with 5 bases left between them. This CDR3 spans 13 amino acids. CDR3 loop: CASSFRGTDTQYF. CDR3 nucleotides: TGTGCCAGCAGTTTCAGGGGCACAGATACGCAGTATTTT.

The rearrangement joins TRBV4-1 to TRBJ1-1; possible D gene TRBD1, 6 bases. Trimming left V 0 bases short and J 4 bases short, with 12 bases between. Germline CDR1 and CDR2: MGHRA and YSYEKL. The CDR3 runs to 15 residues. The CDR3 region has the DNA TGCGCCAGCAGCCAAGATGAGACAGGAATCACTGAAGCTTTCTTT. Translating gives CASSQDETGITEAFF.

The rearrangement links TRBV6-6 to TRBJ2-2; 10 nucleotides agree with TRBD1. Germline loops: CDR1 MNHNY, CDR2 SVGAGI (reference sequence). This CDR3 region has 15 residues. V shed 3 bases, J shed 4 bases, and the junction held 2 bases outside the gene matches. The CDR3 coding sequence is TGTGCCAGCAGTTATGGGACAGGGGTCACCGGGGAGCTGTTTTTT. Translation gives CASSYGTGVTGELFF.

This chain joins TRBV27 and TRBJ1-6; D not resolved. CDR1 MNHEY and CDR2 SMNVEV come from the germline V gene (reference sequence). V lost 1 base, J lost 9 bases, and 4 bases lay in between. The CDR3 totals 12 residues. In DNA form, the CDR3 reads TGTGCCAGCAGTTTATTTGGTTCACCCCTCCACTTT. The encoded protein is CASSLFGSPLHF.

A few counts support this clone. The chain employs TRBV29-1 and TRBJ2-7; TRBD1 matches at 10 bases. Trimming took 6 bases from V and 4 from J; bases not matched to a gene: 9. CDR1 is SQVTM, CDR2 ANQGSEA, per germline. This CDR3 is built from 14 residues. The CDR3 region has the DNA TGCAGCGTAGAATTCCGGGACAGGGGTTACGAGCAGTACTTC. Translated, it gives CSVEFRDRGYEQYF.

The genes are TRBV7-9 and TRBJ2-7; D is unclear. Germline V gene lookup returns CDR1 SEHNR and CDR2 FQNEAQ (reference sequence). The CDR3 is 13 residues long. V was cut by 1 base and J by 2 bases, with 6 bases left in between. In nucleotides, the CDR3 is TGTGCCAGCAGCTTAGAGGGTCCCTACGAGCAGTACTTC. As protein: CASSLEGPYEQYF.

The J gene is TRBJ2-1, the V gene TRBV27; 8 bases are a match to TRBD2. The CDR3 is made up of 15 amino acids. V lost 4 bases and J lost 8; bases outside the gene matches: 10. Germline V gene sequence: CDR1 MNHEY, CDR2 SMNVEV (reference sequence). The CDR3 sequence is CASSSSGAGVDEQFF. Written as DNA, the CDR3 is TGTGCCAGCAGTTCCTCGGGAGCGGGGGTCGATGAGCAGTTCTTC.

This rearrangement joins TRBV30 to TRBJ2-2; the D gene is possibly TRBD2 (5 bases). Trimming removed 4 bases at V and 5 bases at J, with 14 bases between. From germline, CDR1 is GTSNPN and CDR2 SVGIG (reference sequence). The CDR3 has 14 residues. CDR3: CAWKVAGRTGELFF. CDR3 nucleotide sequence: TGTGCCTGGAAGGTGGCGGGTAGAACCGGGGAGCTGTTTTTT.